This T cell receptor (beta chain) was obtained from a study of CD8 T cells in Susac syndrome (dated by TCRdb to between 2018 and 2021). In terms of the full investigation: Whether CD8+ T cell activation and differentiation in Susac syndrome was antigen driven was tested using repertoire sequencing.

RNA was extracted with the RNeasy kit and 0.5 to 1 ug was reverse transcribed using random hexamers. TCR beta CDR3 regions were amplified with the immunoSEQ multiplex PCR assay covering 54 Vbeta and 13 Jbeta segments. Bias from PCR amplification was corrected by using a synthetic template baseline for primer optimization and for computational correction. The published analysis was carried out like this. Reads were annotated to V, D and J genes according to IMGT and were analyzed with immunoSEQ Analyzer, with only productive sequences retained. Clonality was calculated as one minus the Shannon entropy normalized by log2 of the number of productive unique sequences. For each patient and control, public and private clones were evaluated within the 100 most prevalent clones. Susac-specific clones were defined as absent from healthy and MS cohorts, 850 to 1,300 published viral clones and other ImmuneACCESS disease sequences. TCRdb reanalyzed the raw reads on its own, using fastp at Q25 for trimming and MiXCR for clone calling, and kept in-frame beta chains. A single entry per CDR3 protein holds the most common genes and DNA from its merged rows. TCRdb assigned the V and J calls; the authors' analysis was not used. Present in this sample are roughly 180,000 distinct CDR3 sequences, about 95% of which were seen just once. The ten largest clones capture 0.08% to 0.11% of the sample.

Overall study results and their limits: The TCR sequencing and HLA analysis was acknowledged to have included a relatively small number of individuals.

Peripheral blood CD8+ and CD4+ T cells from healthy donors, Susac syndrome patients and multiple sclerosis patients were profiled by high-throughput TCR beta sequencing. Healthy donors were age- and sex-matched controls. CD8+ TEMRA cells were enriched by FACS, while bulk CD8+ and CD4+ T cells were purified by magnetic negative isolation. Blood was drawn into EDTA tubes, processed within 24 hours, and PBMCs were isolated by density gradient centrifugation. PBMCs intended for TCR sequencing were frozen in liquid nitrogen and were later thawed in a 37 degrees C water bath. A purity of at least 90% was achieved for sorted or isolated CD4+, CD8+ and CD8+ TEMRA cells. V is clipped by 9 bases and J by 0 bases, and the sequence between their germline boundaries is 18 bases long. The CDR3 has 15 amino acids, counting the end cysteine and phenylalanine. Left in the record is the CDR3 DNA by itself, 45 bases read in frame from the first base. The germline V gene encodes CDR1 MNHEY and CDR2 SMNVEV (reference sequence).

For this clonotype: Its antigen remains undetermined. It has no much larger one-base neighbor in the sample; base qualities were not kept.

The rearranged chain carries TRBV27 and TRBJ2-7; a confident D gene designation cannot be given. The TCR was taken from a human donor in good health. Sequenced sample: CD4+ T cells from PBMCs. Here is the DNA: TGTGCCAGTCGAAGCCCCGGGTTAGGCTCCTACGAGCAGTACTTC. The resulting protein is CASRSPGLGSYEQYF.